A single sample gave rise to the 30 T cell receptor beta chains below, sequenced in a study of T cells after yellow fever vaccination. TCRdb reprocessed the 5' RACE reads via MiXCR and lists one record per CDR3 protein. The sample lists about 57,000 distinct CDR3 sequences, 6.5% to 9% occurring once. The specimen was CD8+ T cells sorted from PBMCs, collected 15 days after the yellow fever booster vaccination. The receptors originated from a man in his thirties or forties who received the YFV17D yellow fever vaccine.

There are many counts of this clonotype. The CDR3 bases are TGTGCCAGCAGTCCCGGGACACGACACTACGAGCAGTACTTC. Its protein product is CASSPGTRHYEQYF. V is TRBV28 and J is TRBJ2-7; TRBD1 is a possible D gene (6 bases). Between the trimmed V and J ends, which lost 5 bases and 3 bases, there was a span of 14 bases. The germline gives CDR1 MDHEN, CDR2 SYDVKM. This CDR3 has 14 amino acids.

In this sample, this clonotype turned up many times. The chain uses TRBV6-5 and TRBJ2-1; TRBD2 aligns across 13 bases. Looked up from germline, CDR1 is MNHEY and CDR2 is SVGAGI. The CDR3 covers 15 residues. The V segment lost 5 bases and the J segment 4 bases; nucleotides outside the gene matches: 2. Here the CDR3 reads CASSRTSGSYNEQFF. The CDR3 coding sequence is TGTGCCAGCAGTCGGACTAGCGGGAGTTACAATGAGCAGTTCTTC.

This clonotype was recorded a few times. The rearrangement uses TRBV30 and TRBJ1-2, with D hard to call. The CDR3 consists of 12 residues. V was clipped by 1 base and J by 3 bases, with 6 bases between them. From germline, CDR1 is GTSNPN and CDR2 SVGIG (reference sequence). This chain's CDR3 is CAWSGGDYGYTF. CDR3 coding DNA: TGTGCCTGGAGTGGGGGTGACTATGGCTACACCTTC.

This clonotype appeared many times. The chain recombines TRBV19 with TRBJ2-2; 9 nucleotides match TRBD1. CDR1 is LNHDA, CDR2 SQIVND, per germline (reference sequence). The J segment lost 4 bases and the V segment lost 6 bases, leaving 9 bases of the junction unmatched. The CDR3 loop spans 16 amino acids. The CDR3 here is CASSRDRVGGTGELFF. CDR3 DNA: TGTGCCAGTAGCCGGGACAGGGTCGGTGGCACCGGGGAGCTGTTTTTT. Using reference TRBV19 and TRBJ2-2 for the parts outside the CDR3, the full variable domain is DGGITQSPKYLFRKEGQNVTLSCEQNLNHDAMYWYRQDPGQGLRLIYYSQIVNDFQKGDIAEGYSVSREKKESFPLTVTSAQKNPTAFYLCASSRDRVGGTGELFFGEGSRLTVL.

At least ten counts were recorded for this clonotype. This rearrangement joins TRBV6-1 to TRBJ2-1; possible D gene TRBD2, 6 bases. The CDR3 is made up of 13 amino acids. Germline-derived CDR1 and CDR2 are MNHNS and SASEGT. With 6 bases removed from V and 6 bases from J, the gap between germline ends came to 12 bases. The CDR3 DNA follows: TGTGCCAGCAGAAGCGGGTACCTCAATGAGCAGTTCTTC. Protein: CASRSGYLNEQFF.

V gene TRBV5-1 combines with J gene TRBJ2-5; the D gene is possibly TRBD1 (5 bases). V lost 2 bases and J lost 5, with 10 bases in between. The germline V gene has CDR1 SGHRS and CDR2 YFSETQ. This CDR3 is built from 13 residues. The CDR3 DNA reads TGCGCCAGCAGCTTACAGGATTCGGAGACCCAGTACTTC. It translates to CASSLQDSETQYF. The variable domain in full, completed from reference TRBV5-1 and TRBJ2-5, reads KAGVTQTPRYLIKTRGQQVTLSCSPISGHRSVSWYQQTPGQGLQFLFEYFSETQRNKGNFPGRFSGRQFSNSRSEMNVSTLELGDSALYLCASSLQDSETQYFGPGTRLLVL.

There are many counts of this clonotype. The chain carries TRBV27 and TRBJ1-5; TRBD1 matches at 7 bases. CDR1 and CDR2 (germline): MNHEY, SMNVEV (reference sequence). V gave up 0 bases and J gave up 6 bases; unmatched junction bases: 8. This CDR3 is built from 16 residues. DNA for the CDR3: TGTGCCAGCAGTTTATCATCGACAGGGTTCGGTCAGCCCCAGCATTTT. It yields the protein CASSLSSTGFGQPQHF.

The table lists this clonotype with many counts. V and J are TRBV29-1 and TRBJ2-5; the D is unclear. The V gene's germline CDR1 is SQVTM and CDR2 ANQGSEA. The CDR3 is made up of 14 amino acids. V lost 2 bases and J lost 1, with 11 bases in between. CDR3 loop: CSVEKVGFQETQYF. The DNA of the CDR3 is TGCAGCGTTGAAAAGGTGGGGTTCCAAGAGACCCAGTACTTC.

A remark on this clonotype: A much larger clone differs by one base, so this may be a read error. This chain uses TRBV7-9 with TRBJ1-2; 9 bases map to TRBD1. This CDR3 has 14 residues. Germline CDR1 reads SEHNR; CDR2 reads FQNEAQ (reference sequence). The CDR3 DNA follows: TGTGCCAGCAGCCCCGCGGACAGGGGTCATGGCAACACCTTC. Translated: CASSPADRGHGNTF. Complete variable domain (other parts from reference TRBV7-9 and TRBJ1-2): DTGVSQNPRHKITKRGQNVTFRCDPISEHNRLYWYRQTLGQGPEFLTYFQNEAQLEKSRLLSDRFSAERPKGSFSTLEIQRTEQGDSAMYLCASSPADRGHGNTFGSGTRLTVV.

In this sample, this clonotype turned up many times. The V and J genes are TRBV27 and TRBJ1-4; 8 bases are shared with TRBD1. V lost 10 bases to trimming and J lost 11 bases; unmatched junction nucleotides: 15. This CDR3 comprises 14 residues. Germline V gives CDR1 MNHEY, CDR2 SMNVEV (reference sequence). The chain's CDR3 is CATGPGTGQRKLFF. CDR3 sequence (DNA): TGTGCCACGGGCCCCGGGACAGGCCAGCGGAAACTGTTTTTT.

There are a few counts of this clonotype. The chain employs TRBV19 and TRBJ2-4; D is unclear. The length of the CDR3 is 17 residues. Per germline, CDR1 LNHDA and CDR2 SQIVND (reference sequence). V dropped 1 base and J dropped 3 bases, with 16 bases sitting between them. This CDR3 reads CASSIGRTSWDKNIQYF. The CDR3 nucleotides are TGTGCCAGTAGTATAGGAAGAACCTCCTGGGACAAAAACATTCAGTACTTC.

This clonotype was counted once. This could be a read error, since a much larger clone is one nucleotide away. The DNA of the CDR3 is TGCAGCTTAACGACTAGCGTAAATGTGCAGTTCTTC. This sequence encodes CSLTTSVNVQFF. This rearrangement joins TRBV29-1 to TRBJ2-1; 8 positions match TRBD2. The CDR3 is 12 residues long. The V gene's germline CDR1 is SQVTM and CDR2 ANQGSEA.

Many counts were recorded for this clonotype. The chain employs TRBV20-1 and TRBJ2-7; 7 bases line up with TRBD1. V trimming: 1 base; J trimming: 4 bases; junction bases outside the gene matches: 1. This CDR3 spans 12 amino acids. Per the germline V gene, CDR1 is DFQATT and CDR2 is SNEGSKA (reference sequence). The CDR3 DNA reads as TGCAGTGCTAGAGGGGACAGTTACGAGCAGTACTTC. This codes for CSARGDSYEQYF.

Many counts were recorded for this clonotype. The CDR3 reads CASSPPGSTEAFF. Here the CDR3 DNA reads TGTGCCAGCTCACCACCGGGTTCCACTGAAGCTTTCTTT. The V and J genes are TRBV18 and TRBJ1-1; D gene ambiguous. The V and J ends lost 0 bases and 4 bases respectively, with 6 bases between them. This CDR3 region has 13 residues. Germline V gene lookup returns CDR1 KGHSH and CDR2 LQKENI.

There are many counts of this clonotype. V usage is TRBV4-3 and J usage is TRBJ2-3, with D tentatively TRBD1 (6 bases). The CDR3 is 11 residues long. Germline V lookup: CDR1 LGHNA, CDR2 YSLEER. V lost 4 bases, J lost 8 bases, and 7 bases lay in between. The CDR3 spells CASSLGATQYF. In DNA, the CDR3 is TGCGCCAGCAGCCTGGGGGCTACGCAGTATTTT.

This clonotype was found many times. The chain carries TRBV23-1 and TRBJ2-4, with TRBD1 identical over 8 bases. TRBV23-1 is an open reading frame whose function is uncertain. The ends lost 6 bases at V and 2 bases at J; junction bases unmatched: 9. This CDR3 is built from 16 residues. The CDR3 here is CASRPGQGLSKNIQYF. CDR3 nucleotides: TGCGCCAGCAGACCTGGACAGGGATTATCCAAAAACATTCAGTACTTC.

This clonotype was counted ten times or more. V usage is TRBV5-1 and J usage is TRBJ2-7, with TRBD2 matching 12 bases. CDR3 length equals 17 residues. Germline CDR1 is SGHRS and CDR2 is YFSETQ. Trimming removed 0 bases from V and 2 bases from J; junction bases left unmatched: 6. CDR3 amino acids: CASSLAPSGRGPYEQYF. The CDR3 nucleotides are TGCGCCAGCAGCTTGGCCCCTAGCGGGAGGGGTCCCTACGAGCAGTACTTC. Combining the CDR3 with reference TRBV5-1 and TRBJ2-7 gives the whole variable domain KAGVTQTPRYLIKTRGQQVTLSCSPISGHRSVSWYQQTPGQGLQFLFEYFSETQRNKGNFPGRFSGRQFSNSRSEMNVSTLELGDSALYLCASSLAPSGRGPYEQYFGPGTRLTVT.

This clonotype was picked up many times. V is TRBV20-1 and J is TRBJ2-1, with 13 nucleotides matching TRBD2. The germline V gene has CDR1 DFQATT and CDR2 SNEGSKA (reference sequence). J gave up 15 bases and V 6 bases, and 14 bases lay outside the gene matches. The CDR3 is made up of 14 amino acids. This CDR3 is CSAPDGTSGAGLFF. The CDR3 nucleotides are TGCAGTGCCCCGGATGGGACTAGCGGGGCCGGTCTGTTCTTC.

The table lists this clonotype with many counts. The V gene is TRBV13, the J gene TRBJ1-1; tentatively, D is TRBD1 (5 bases). Trimming stripped 2 bases from V and 7 bases from J, with 8 bases between. CDR1 PRHDT and CDR2 FYEKMQ come from the germline V gene (reference sequence). This CDR3 has 12 amino acids. CDR3 amino acids: CASSLMGGEAFF. The CDR3, as DNA: TGTGCCAGCAGCTTAATGGGGGGTGAAGCTTTCTTT.

This clonotype has a count of ten or more. The J gene is TRBJ2-1, the V gene TRBV20-1, with a weak D call TRBD2 (5 bases). The CDR3 covers 15 residues. The germline V and J ends were trimmed by 0 bases and 6 bases, with 15 bases remaining between them. Germline loops: CDR1 DFQATT, CDR2 SNEGSKA (reference sequence). The CDR3 reads CSARDWASEGNEQFF. The CDR3 DNA reads TGCAGTGCTAGAGATTGGGCTAGTGAGGGCAATGAGCAGTTCTTC.

This clonotype was seen many times. The rearrangement uses TRBV6-1 and TRBJ2-1, with TRBD1 matching 9 bases. The CDR3 runs 16 residues. The germline V gene has CDR1 MNHNS and CDR2 SASEGT. V dropped 6 bases and J dropped 1; count of bases not matched to a gene: 7. Here the CDR3 reads CASSDATGGSYNEQFF. The DNA of the CDR3 is TGTGCCAGCAGCGACGCGACAGGGGGGTCCTACAATGAGCAGTTCTTC.

This clonotype was seen many times. The rearrangement uses TRBV7-2 and TRBJ2-4; D possibly corresponds to TRBD2 (7 bases). CDR1 is SGHTA and CDR2 is FQGNSA in the germline V gene. The CDR3 length is 15 residues. V lost 7 bases and J lost 9, with 22 bases in between. The CDR3 DNA follows: TGTGCCAGCAACGGAGGGGGGGAGGGCAGGAGCATTCAGTACTTC. This codes for CASNGGGEGRSIQYF.

This clonotype appeared many times. DNA for the CDR3: TGTGCCAGCACCCTAAGTGGGCCGGACAGCCTCTATGGCTACACCTTC. Translating it yields CASTLSGPDSLYGYTF. V gene TRBV6-2 or TRBV6-3 combines with J gene TRBJ1-2, with D possibly being TRBD1 (6 bases). V lost 7 bases to trimming and J lost 4 bases, with 22 bases between them. Germline V gives CDR1 MNHEY, CDR2 SVGEGT. The CDR3 runs to 16 residues.

This clonotype occurred many times. This rearrangement joins TRBV2 to TRBJ2-1; D may be TRBD1 (6 bases). Germline-derived CDR1 and CDR2 are SNHLY and FYNNEI. The CDR3 contains 16 residues. The V end was cut by 1 base, the J end by 4 bases, with 14 bases between. The CDR3 nucleotides read TGTGCCAGCAGTGAAGAACCGGGACACCTATACAATGAGCAGTTCTTC. As protein: CASSEEPGHLYNEQFF.

There are many counts of this clonotype. This CDR3 reads CASSFFTSGASTDTQYF. The CDR3 nucleotides are TGTGCCAGCAGCTTCTTTACTAGCGGAGCTAGCACAGATACGCAGTATTTT. V is TRBV7-9 and J is TRBJ2-3, with 8 bases that match TRBD2. The germline gives CDR1 SEHNR, CDR2 FQNEAQ (reference sequence). Trimming at V came to 3 bases and at J to 0 bases, leaving 8 bases not matched to a gene. This CDR3 is built from 17 residues.

The table lists this clonotype with many counts. The chain couples TRBV20-1 to TRBJ2-1, with TRBD2 matching 11 bases. The germline V gene encodes CDR1 DFQATT and CDR2 SNEGSKA (reference sequence). The CDR3 runs 18 residues. The J segment lost 0 bases and the V segment lost 3 bases, leaving 10 bases of the junction unmatched. The CDR3 bases are TGCAGTGCTAGCGGTATGCTAGCGGGAGGATACTCCTACAATGAGCAGTTCTTC. Its translation is CSASGMLAGGYSYNEQFF.

This chain links TRBV30 with TRBJ2-7, with D maybe TRBD2 (6 bases). Trimming shortened V by 5 bases and J by 3 bases, and 14 bases separated the two germline ends. The CDR3 has 13 amino acids. In germline, CDR1 is GTSNPN, CDR2 SVGIG (reference sequence). In nucleotides, the CDR3 is TGTGCCTGGTGGCAGGAGGGATTCTACGAGCAGTACTTC. It translates to CAWWQEGFYEQYF.

This clonotype has a handful of counts. The rearrangement uses TRBV19 and TRBJ2-5, with D tentatively TRBD1 or TRBD2 (6 bases each). The ends were cut back, 5 bases at V and 4 bases at J, with 20 bases in the middle. The CDR3 is made up of 16 amino acids. Per germline, CDR1 LNHDA and CDR2 SQIVND (reference sequence). DNA for the CDR3: TGTGCCAGTAGTCCTTTGGGGGGCAAGGCGGGAGAGACCCAGTACTTC. Its protein is CASSPLGGKAGETQYF.

The chain's CDR3 is CASSPWGGGDTDTQYF. CDR3 coding DNA: TGTGCCAGCAGCCCCTGGGGCGGGGGGGACACAGATACGCAGTATTTT. V and J are TRBV7-3 and TRBJ2-3, with 9 bases identical to TRBD2. Germline V gene sequence: CDR1 SGHTA, CDR2 FQGTGA. CDR3 length equals 16 residues. The trim removed 5 bases at V and 2 bases at J, leaving 8 bases unmatched. Looking up the rest from reference TRBV7-3 and TRBJ2-3 gives the full variable domain: GAGVSQTPSNKVTEKGKYVELRCDPISGHTALYWYRQSLGQGPEFLIYFQGTGAADDSGLPNDRFFAVRPEGSVSTLKIQRTERGDSAVYLCASSPWGGGDTDTQYFGPGTRLTVL.

This clonotype appeared many times. The chain has TRBV12-3 or TRBV12-4 and TRBJ1-3; the D is unclear. The CDR3 has 18 residues. The V and J ends lost 3 bases and 0 bases respectively, with 18 bases between them. The CDR3 sequence is CASSFFLAIHDSGNTIYF. In DNA, the CDR3 is TGTGCCAGCAGTTTCTTCCTGGCCATCCATGACTCTGGAAACACCATATATTTT.